Each of the 13 T cell receptor beta chains below was sequenced from the same sample in a study of blood T cell repertoires in COVID-19. Assay: immunoSEQ multiplex PCR; the TCRdb copy retains only in-frame clones and omits some. Of 75,000 to 95,000 clones in the sample, more than 65% were seen once. Sequencing was performed on peripheral blood. These receptors were taken from a woman older than 75 with active or convalescent COVID-19.

The gene calls are TRBV7-9 and TRBJ2-7; possibly TRBD1 for D (6 bases). The CDR3 contains 14 residues. Germline CDR1 and CDR2: SEHNR and FQNEAQ (reference sequence). V was trimmed by 2 bases and J by 4 bases, leaving 12 bases between them. DNA of the CDR3: TGTGCCAGCAGCTTACTGGGGGCTGGGTACGAGCAGTACTTC. Translation gives CASSLLGAGYEQYF.

CDR3 DNA: TGTGCCAGCACGCGGACAGGGGCCAGGAATGAGCAGTTCTTC. Its translation is CASTRTGARNEQFF. The chain employs TRBV27 and TRBJ2-1; TRBD1 matches 9 bases. The CDR3 length is 14 residues. Germline V CDR1 and CDR2: MNHEY, SMNVEV (reference sequence). V was clipped by 7 bases and J by 7 bases; unmatched bases: 8.

V and J are TRBV7-2 and TRBJ2-2; 7 bases line up with TRBD1. V trimming: 5 bases; J trimming: 7 bases; junction bases outside the gene matches: 13. The CDR3 loop spans 16 amino acids. Germline CDR1 reads SGHTA; CDR2 reads FQGNSA. The CDR3 coding sequence is TGTGCCAGCAGCCTCCTCTGGACAGGAGTGATCGGGGAGCTGTTTTTT. This translates into CASSLLWTGVIGELFF.

The V and J genes are TRBV24-1 and TRBJ2-7; the D gene is possibly TRBD2 (5 bases). From germline, CDR1 is KGHDR and CDR2 SFDVKD. V lost 4 bases and J 0 bases, leaving 12 bases between the germline ends. The CDR3 has 15 amino acids. The CDR3 loop reads CATSDHPGISYEQYF. The CDR3 nucleotides are TGTGCCACCAGTGACCATCCCGGGATCTCCTACGAGCAGTACTTC.

The DNA of the CDR3 is TGTGCCAGCAGTTTATCGGTAGCGGGATCCTACGAGCAGTACTTC. Translated: CASSLSVAGSYEQYF. The V call is TRBV27, the J call TRBJ2-7, with 8 bases aligning to TRBD2. J was trimmed by 1 base and V by 0 bases; bases with no gene match: 2. The CDR3 spans 15 residues. From germline, CDR1 is MNHEY and CDR2 SMNVEV (reference sequence).

The chain combines TRBV27 with TRBJ2-7, with 13 bases aligning to TRBD2. V lost 6 bases to trimming and J lost 1 base; unmatched junction nucleotides: 15. Germline CDR1 and CDR2: MNHEY and SMNVEV (reference sequence). The CDR3 has 19 residues. DNA for the CDR3: TGTGCCAGCAGCTCAACCCCGGGACTAGCGGGAACGCGGTCCTACGAGCAGTACTTC. This codes for CASSSTPGLAGTRSYEQYF.

This CDR3 reads CASSLQGPVSSGNTIYF. The CDR3 nucleotides are TGTGCCAGCAGCCTACAGGGCCCCGTTAGCTCTGGAAACACCATATATTTT. V gene TRBV7-2 combines with J gene TRBJ1-3, with D tentatively TRBD1 (6 bases). Trimming took off 5 bases at V and 0 bases at J, with 17 bases between the two ends. The CDR3 is 17 amino acids. Germline V gene lookup returns CDR1 SGHTA and CDR2 FQGNSA. Looking up the rest from reference TRBV7-2 and TRBJ1-3 gives the full variable domain: GAGVSQSPSNKVTEKGKDVELRCDPISGHTALYWYRQSLGQGLEFLIYFQGNSAPDKSGLPSDRFSAERTGGSVSTLTIQRTQQEDSAVYLCASSLQGPVSSGNTIYFGEGSWLTVV.

V gene TRBV4-2 combines with J gene TRBJ2-1; a possible D gene is TRBD1 (5 bases). V was clipped by 4 bases and J by 5 bases, with 6 bases between them. Germline assignment: CDR1 LGHNA and CDR2 YNFKEQ. The CDR3 totals 12 residues. The chain's CDR3 is CASSRQNNEQFF. The CDR3 DNA reads as TGTGCCAGCAGCCGACAGAACAATGAGCAGTTCTTC.

V gene TRBV5-6 combines with J gene TRBJ2-4; tentatively, D is TRBD1 (6 bases). Germline CDR1 and CDR2: SGHDT and YYEEEE. V lost 3 bases and J 0 bases, leaving 16 bases between the germline ends. This CDR3 comprises 17 residues. The CDR3 sequence: CASSSIYQGLAKNIQYF. The CDR3 DNA reads TGTGCCAGCAGCTCAATATACCAGGGGTTAGCCAAAAACATTCAGTACTTC.

The J gene is TRBJ2-7, the V gene TRBV20-1, with 11 nucleotides matching TRBD2. CDR3 length: 14 amino acids. V shed 3 bases and J 7 bases; nucleotides not matched to a gene: 8. Germline lookup yields CDR1 DFQATT and CDR2 SNEGSKA (reference sequence). For the CDR3, the DNA is TGCAGTGCTAGTCCGGGACTAGCGGAGTTTGAGCAGTACTTC. It is translated as CSASPGLAEFEQYF.

CDR3 region: CASSQGPGQVSYEQYF. CDR3 DNA sequence: TGCGCCAGCAGCCAAGGGCCGGGACAGGTCTCCTACGAGCAGTACTTC. The chain employs TRBV5-1 and TRBJ2-7; 8 bases are a match to TRBD1. Germline CDR1 is SGHRS and CDR2 is YFSETQ. V shed 4 bases, J shed 0 bases, and the junction held 9 bases outside the gene matches. The CDR3 totals 16 residues.

The CDR3 loop reads CASSSSGTITQPQHF. The DNA of the CDR3 is TGTGCCAGTAGTTCATCCGGGACAATTACTCAGCCCCAGCATTTT. This chain links TRBV19 with TRBJ1-5, with D tentatively TRBD1 (6 bases). CDR1 is LNHDA and CDR2 is SQIVND in the germline V gene (reference sequence). The germline V and J ends were trimmed by 5 bases and 6 bases, with 17 bases remaining between them. The CDR3 loop spans 15 amino acids.

The genes are TRBV27 and TRBJ1-1; a weak D match, TRBD1 (5 bases). With 3 bases removed from V and 3 bases from J, the gap between germline ends came to 11 bases. Looked up from germline, CDR1 is MNHEY and CDR2 is SMNVEV (reference sequence). The CDR3 is made up of 14 amino acids. This CDR3 reads CASSLWGRDTEAFF. In DNA, the CDR3 is TGTGCCAGCAGTTTGTGGGGGAGGGACACTGAAGCTTTCTTT.